This T cell receptor beta chain was sequenced for a study of T cell responses to AZD1222 COVID-19 vaccine (dated by TCRdb to about 2021). At the level of the whole study: TCR sequencing was performed for over 230 trial participants, of whom roughly 200 were given two doses of AZD1222 and 26 were given two doses of MenACWY control vaccine. Trial participants were enrolled by age into 18-55, 56-69 and 70-plus year subgroups, with around 140, 26 and 57 TCR-sequenced participants respectively. Points the paper makes about the study in general: In the small 56-69-year group, the increase in depth fell short of significance, most likely because of low power. Most participants were white British and females outnumbered males, and the authors suggested that clonal diversity may have been underestimated. Because no samples from the day 14 peak response were available, repertoires could be characterized only after the peak T cell response. The whole spike protein was spanned by vaccine-associated CD4 TCRs, and dominant responses were seen in regions 160-218 and 743-854. Conclusions about previously exposed vaccinees are limited because only five to seven AZD1222 recipients were SARS-CoV-2 seropositive at baseline. Epitopes outside the regions mutated in the B.1.351 and B.1.1.7 variants were reportedly recognized by nearly half of the unique spike-specific TCRs. Spike-specific TCR breadth and depth rose significantly after two AZD1222 doses compared with day 0 and with MenACWY recipients.

The CDR3 runs 13 residues from the cysteine to the phenylalanine. The retained sequence is limited to the CDR3, 39 bases, with the frame set at the first base. Trimming costs V 0 bases and J 6 bases, and their ends lie 10 bases apart. CDR1 SGHTS and CDR2 YDEGEE were looked up in the germline V gene. Details on this clone: Its antigen remains unidentified. Within one base of it there is no much larger clone, and no base qualities were kept.

Explained via the paper, the time point label denotes: about 28 days (+/-7) after the second vaccine dose. Because spike-specific TCR depth and breadth did not differ between the two schedules, AZD1222 recipients who got a second dose at roughly 4 weeks were pooled with those who got a second dose at roughly 12 weeks. The vaccinee samples were drawn from two UK trials, COV001 and COV002, one of which was a single-blind randomized controlled phase 2/3 trial testing AZD1222 (ChAdOx1 nCoV-19) in healthy adults. For TCRbeta chain sequencing, PBMC samples were collected from trial participants at day 0 and at day 28 after the second dose. The CDR3 regions of human TCRbeta chains were analyzed by immunosequencing. Per the source publication's procedure: TCRs in the repertoires were compared against a reference library of SARS-CoV-2-specific TCRs that had been generated with the MIRA antigen-specificity platform. Breadth was defined as the fraction of unique TCRs that were SARS-CoV-2-associated. Depth was defined as the fraction of total T cells that were SARS-CoV-2-associated. Using the MIRA data, each spike-specific TCR was mapped to the spike region that the TCR reacts to and placed in a CD4 or CD8 class. Log10-transformed breadth and depth values were compared by one-way ANOVA with Sidak's multiple comparisons tests. TCRdb stores this immuneACCESS table with in-frame sequences only. Part of the clones is absent; in the studies checked, under half of the shortfall reflects unresolved V genes, and no reason is known for the rest. That table gives V, J and clone size, and the DNA gave D and trimming. This sample has about 110,000 clones in its table, and 80% to 95% of those were observed once. The ten largest clones take up about 2.5% of the sample.

The starting material was peripheral blood, obtained 28 days after the second AZD1222 dose. The chain uses TRBV5-8 and TRBJ2-7, and the D gene may be TRBD1, 6 bases matching. This sequence originates from an adult who received the AZD1222 COVID-19 vaccine. The CDR3 corresponds to CASSLDREGEQYF. Read as DNA, the sequence is TGTGCCAGCAGCTTGGACAGGGAAGGCGAGCAGTACTTC.